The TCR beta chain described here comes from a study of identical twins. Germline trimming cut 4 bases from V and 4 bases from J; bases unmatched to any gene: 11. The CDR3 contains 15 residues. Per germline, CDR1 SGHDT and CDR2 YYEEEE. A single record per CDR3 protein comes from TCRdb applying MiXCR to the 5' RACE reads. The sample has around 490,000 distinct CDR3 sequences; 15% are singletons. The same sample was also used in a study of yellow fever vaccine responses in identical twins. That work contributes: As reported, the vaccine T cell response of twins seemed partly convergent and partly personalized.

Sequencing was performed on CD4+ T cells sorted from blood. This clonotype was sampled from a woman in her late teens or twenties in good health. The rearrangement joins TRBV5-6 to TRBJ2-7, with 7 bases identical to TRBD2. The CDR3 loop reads CASSPGRDYWYEQYF. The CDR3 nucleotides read TGTGCCAGCAGCCCCGGGCGGGACTATTGGTACGAGCAGTACTTC. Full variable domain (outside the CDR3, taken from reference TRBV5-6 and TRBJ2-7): DAGVTQSPTHLIKTRGQQVTLRCSPKSGHDTVSWYQQALGQGPQFIFQYYEEEERQRGNFPDRFSGHQFPNYSSELNVNALLLGDSALYLCASSPGRDYWYEQYFGPGTRLTVT.